The clone carrying this T cell receptor (beta chain) was seen repeatedly, ten times or more. The CDR3 contains 14 residues. V was clipped by 6 bases and J by 3 bases, with 14 bases between them. CDR1 and CDR2 (germline): DFQATT, SNEGSKA (reference sequence). This sample was taken from a study of regulatory T cells in long-lasting Graves disease. Regarding time point: newly diagnosed GD, antithyroid drugs for less than 3 months. Isolated PBMC RNA provided the starting material for the TCR library. The TCR beta library used iRepertoire HTBI primers with Arm-PCR amplification of CDR3. MiXCR was run by TCRdb on the multiplex PCR reads, yielding one entry per CDR3 protein. In the table there are approximately 230,000 distinct CDR3 sequences, approximately 20% of which are singletons.

The input for sequencing was peripheral blood mononuclear cells (PBMCs), taken at new diagnosis, from a patient treated with antithyroid drugs. This receptor was identified in a female donor with Graves disease. The chain links TRBV20-1 to TRBJ1-4, with a tentative D call TRBD1 (5 bases). CDR3 in amino acids: CSAKTAAANEKLFF. In DNA, the CDR3 is TGCAGTGCGAAGACAGCCGCGGCTAATGAAAAACTGTTTTTT.